The 23 T cell receptor beta chains given below trace back to one sample, sequenced in a study of blood T cell repertoires in COVID-19. Profiled with immunoSEQ multiplex PCR; TCRdb holds only in-frame clones, not every one. This table holds some 230,000 clones, approximately 84% found once. The sample taken for sequencing was PBMCs or T cells enriched from blood (not recorded which). These receptors all stem from a man aged 40-49 years who had recovered from COVID-19.

The chain uses TRBV18 and TRBJ2-2, with D hard to call. Germline-derived CDR1 and CDR2 are KGHSH and LQKENI. Trimming removed 2 bases at V and 1 base at J, with 11 bases between. This CDR3 contains 16 residues. CDR3 amino acids: CASSPFATLNTGELFF. Here the CDR3 DNA reads TGTGCCAGCTCACCATTCGCGACACTGAACACCGGGGAGCTGTTTTTT.

J is TRBJ2-1 and V is TRBV15, with 9 nucleotides matching TRBD2. Germline V gives CDR1 LNHNV, CDR2 YYDKDF (reference sequence). The CDR3 extends over 18 amino acids. Germline trimming cut 0 bases from V and 4 bases from J; bases unmatched to any gene: 10. CDR3 coding DNA: TGTGCCACCAGCAGAGATCTAGCAGTAGCGGGGGAGTACAATGAGCAGTTCTTC. Translation gives CATSRDLAVAGEYNEQFF.

V gene TRBV28 combines with J gene TRBJ1-2, with a tentative D call TRBD1 (5 bases). CDR1 MDHEN and CDR2 SYDVKM come from the germline V gene. The CDR3 runs 12 residues. Trimming shortened V by 11 bases and J by 8 bases, and 18 bases separated the two germline ends. CDR3 sequence reads: CAALDTPEGYTF. The CDR3 DNA follows: TGTGCCGCGTTGGACACCCCCGAGGGCTACACCTTC.

V and J are TRBV5-6 and TRBJ2-1, with 7 bases that match TRBD2. V gave up 3 bases and J gave up 9 bases; unmatched junction bases: 0. Germline CDR1 and CDR2: SGHDT and YYEEEE. This CDR3 has 11 residues. The CDR3 loop reads CASSWGGEQFF. CDR3 nucleotide sequence: TGTGCCAGCAGCTGGGGGGGTGAGCAGTTCTTC.

This chain links TRBV3-1 (or the pseudogene TRBV3-2) with TRBJ2-3; 7 bases line up with TRBD2. V was clipped by 4 bases and J by 1 base; unmatched bases: 8. Germline loops: CDR1 LGHDT, CDR2 YNNKEL (reference sequence). CDR3 length: 16 amino acids. The CDR3: CASSRSMAGGTDTQYF. DNA for the CDR3: TGTGCCAGCAGCCGAAGTATGGCGGGGGGCACAGATACGCAGTATTTT.

V and J are TRBV7-8 and TRBJ2-1; 7 bases are a match to TRBD2. Germline V gene data show CDR1 as SGHVS and CDR2 as FQNEAQ. The CDR3 is 15 amino acids. V was pared by 7 bases and J by 2 bases, with 8 bases of the junction left unmatched. The CDR3 loop reads CASTRGGSTYNEQFF. The DNA for the CDR3 is TGTGCCAGCACACGCGGGGGTTCGACCTACAATGAGCAGTTCTTC.

The rearrangement links TRBV5-5 to TRBJ1-2; D remains ambiguous. Germline V gene lookup returns CDR1 SGHKS and CDR2 YYEKEE (reference sequence). Trimming shortened V by 0 bases and J by 8 bases, and 11 bases separated the two germline ends. There are 13 residues in the CDR3. DNA for the CDR3: TGTGCCAGCAGCTTGGGTCGGGAGGAAGGCTACACCTTC. Translated: CASSLGREEGYTF.

The gene calls are TRBV7-3 and TRBJ2-7; tentatively, D is TRBD1 (5 bases). The length of the CDR3 is 15 residues. The ends were cut back, 3 bases at V and 4 bases at J, with 16 bases in the middle. Germline-derived CDR1 and CDR2 are SGHTA and FQGTGA. CDR3 nucleotides: TGTGCCAGCAGCTTCCTGACAGTTCTTTGGTACGAGCAGTACTTC. Translation: CASSFLTVLWYEQYF.

This clone was picked up a small number of times. The genes are TRBV4-1 and TRBJ2-1; D might be TRBD1 (6 bases). V gave up 2 bases and J gave up 5 bases, with 13 bases separating them. The CDR3 covers 15 residues. Germline CDR1 MGHRA, CDR2 YSYEKL. Here the CDR3 reads CASSQFTGFNNEQFF. The CDR3 DNA follows: TGCGCCAGCAGCCAATTCACAGGGTTCAACAATGAGCAGTTCTTC.

The chain links TRBV12-3 or TRBV12-4 to TRBJ1-2; possible D gene TRBD1, 5 bases. The CDR3 is 12 amino acids. The V gene lost 4 bases and the J gene lost 2 bases, with 5 bases spanning the gap. The DNA for the CDR3 is TGTGCCAGCAGTTCAGGGAACTATGGCTACACCTTC. This translates into CASSSGNYGYTF.

V is TRBV11-2 and J is TRBJ1-6; D unresolved. The V gene lost 3 bases and the J gene lost 7 bases, with 13 bases spanning the gap. Looked up from germline, CDR1 is SGHAT and CDR2 is FQNNGV. The CDR3 loop spans 15 amino acids. The CDR3 DNA reads TGTGCCAGCAGCTTCCTCCCCGGGAGGAATTCACCCCTCCACTTT. Protein sequence: CASSFLPGRNSPLHF.

This clone has just one count. CDR3 residues: CASSLAPGQGNGYTF. In DNA, the CDR3 is TGTGCCAGCAGCTTAGCCCCGGGACAGGGGAATGGCTACACCTTC. The rearrangement uses TRBV7-2 and TRBJ1-2; 10 bases match TRBD1. Germline V gene data show CDR1 as SGHTA and CDR2 as FQGNSA. There are 15 residues in the CDR3. J lost 6 bases, V lost 0 bases, and 4 bases had no gene match. Looking up the rest from reference TRBV7-2 and TRBJ1-2 gives the full variable domain: GAGVSQSPSNKVTEKGKDVELRCDPISGHTALYWYRQSLGQGLEFLIYFQGNSAPDKSGLPSDRFSAERTGGSVSTLTIQRTQQEDSAVYLCASSLAPGQGNGYTFGSGTRLTVV.

This rearrangement joins TRBV3-1 (or the pseudogene TRBV3-2) to TRBJ2-4; possibly TRBD1 for D (6 bases). The ends were cut back, 5 bases at V and 0 bases at J, with 14 bases in the middle. Per the germline V gene, CDR1 is LGHDT and CDR2 is YNNKEL (reference sequence). CDR3 length equals 16 residues. The CDR3: CASSSPGDRAKNIQYF. CDR3 nucleotide sequence: TGTGCCAGCAGCTCTCCAGGGGATCGAGCCAAAAACATTCAGTACTTC.

V gene TRBV5-1 combines with J gene TRBJ1-2; 11 bases fit TRBD1. The CDR3 sequence is 16 residues long. Germline V gene lookup returns CDR1 SGHRS and CDR2 YFSETQ. V trimming: 4 bases; J trimming: 4 bases; junction bases outside the gene matches: 9. Here the CDR3 reads CASSIRTGGGLYGYTF. Here the CDR3 DNA reads TGCGCCAGCAGCATACGGACAGGGGGCGGGCTCTATGGCTACACCTTC. Variable domain in full (rest from reference TRBV5-1 and TRBJ1-2): KAGVTQTPRYLIKTRGQQVTLSCSPISGHRSVSWYQQTPGQGLQFLFEYFSETQRNKGNFPGRFSGRQFSNSRSEMNVSTLELGDSALYLCASSIRTGGGLYGYTFGSGTRLTVV.

J is TRBJ1-1 and V is TRBV20-1, with unresolved D. Per germline, CDR1 DFQATT and CDR2 SNEGSKA (reference sequence). The V end was cut by 5 bases, the J end by 5 bases, with 9 bases between. This CDR3 contains 11 residues. This chain's CDR3 is CSALPETEAFF. The CDR3 DNA reads TGCAGTGCTCTACCCGAAACTGAAGCTTTCTTT.

The chain is built from TRBV19 and TRBJ2-7; 8 nucleotides match TRBD1. The length of the CDR3 is 14 residues. Per the germline V gene, CDR1 is LNHDA and CDR2 is SQIVND (reference sequence). J was trimmed by 1 base and V by 5 bases; bases with no gene match: 4. CDR3 nucleotides: TGTGCCAGTAGTGTTACAGGGGGTTCCTACGAGCAGTACTTC. Translated, it gives CASSVTGGSYEQYF. The complete variable domain, with remaining parts taken from reference TRBV19 and TRBJ2-7, reads DGGITQSPKYLFRKEGQNVTLSCEQNLNHDAMYWYRQDPGQGLRLIYYSQIVNDFQKGDIAEGYSVSREKKESFPLTVTSAQKNPTAFYLCASSVTGGSYEQYFGPGTRLTVT.

This clone was detected only once. The gene calls are TRBV5-1 and TRBJ1-4; weak D call: TRBD1 (5 bases). V was shortened by 0 bases and J by 0 bases, with 6 bases between the two germline ends. Germline V gene sequence: CDR1 SGHRS, CDR2 YFSETQ. The CDR3 consists of 15 residues. CDR3 sequence: CASSLGTTTNEKLFF. CDR3 nucleotide sequence: TGCGCCAGCAGCTTGGGGACAACAACTAATGAAAAACTGTTTTTT. Filled out from reference TRBV5-1 and TRBJ1-4, the complete variable domain reads KAGVTQTPRYLIKTRGQQVTLSCSPISGHRSVSWYQQTPGQGLQFLFEYFSETQRNKGNFPGRFSGRQFSNSRSEMNVSTLELGDSALYLCASSLGTTTNEKLFFGSGTQLSVL.

The V and J genes are TRBV27 and TRBJ2-2, with TRBD1 matching 7 bases. Per the germline V gene, CDR1 is MNHEY and CDR2 is SMNVEV (reference sequence). Unmatched junction bases numbered 8, after V lost 5 bases and J lost 5 bases. The CDR3 sequence is 15 residues long. The CDR3 DNA follows: TGTGCCAGCAGTACGTACAGGGGCGGGACCGGGGAGCTGTTTTTT. As protein: CASSTYRGGTGELFF.

The chain couples TRBV9 to TRBJ2-3; TRBD2 matches at 7 bases. The trim removed 3 bases at V and 1 base at J, leaving 11 bases unmatched. The CDR3 is made up of 17 amino acids. Germline values: CDR1 SGDLS, CDR2 YYNGEE. The chain's CDR3 is CASSAESSGLGTDTQYF. The CDR3 bases are TGTGCCAGCAGCGCAGAGTCTAGCGGATTAGGCACAGATACGCAGTATTTT.

The V and J genes are TRBV19 and TRBJ1-2, with D possibly being TRBD1 (5 bases). Germline CDR1 and CDR2: LNHDA and SQIVND (reference sequence). The CDR3 extends over 17 amino acids. Trimming shortened V by 3 bases and J by 8 bases, and 25 bases separated the two germline ends. The CDR3 nucleotides are TGTGCCAGTAGTATCTCGGCGGGTCGGGGGACGCATCGGGGCTACACCTTC. Translation: CASSISAGRGTHRGYTF.

V is TRBV6-5 and J is TRBJ1-5; D ambiguous. The CDR3 consists of 12 residues. V was pared by 11 bases and J by 6 bases, with 14 bases between. Germline-derived CDR1 and CDR2 are MNHEY and SVGAGI. CDR3 nucleotides: TGTGCCGGTGGGAGGGTGAGTCAGCCCCAGCATTTT. Translating gives CAGGRVSQPQHF.

The chain recombines TRBV27 with TRBJ2-2; D gene unclear. CDR1 and CDR2 (germline): MNHEY, SMNVEV (reference sequence). Trimming left V 5 bases short and J 1 base short, with 8 bases between. This CDR3 has 14 amino acids. In DNA form, the CDR3 reads TGTGCCAGCAGTCAACGCGGGAACACCGGGGAGCTGTTTTTT. Protein: CASSQRGNTGELFF.

CDR3 nucleotide sequence: TGTGCCAGCAGTCCTGCACAGGGGGCAGGATCACCCCTCCACTTT. Its translation is CASSPAQGAGSPLHF. The chain couples TRBV6-9 to TRBJ1-6, with 9 bases that match TRBD1. V gave up 5 bases and J gave up 10 bases; unmatched junction bases: 9. CDR1 is MNHGY, CDR2 SVAAGI, per germline. The CDR3 has 15 residues.